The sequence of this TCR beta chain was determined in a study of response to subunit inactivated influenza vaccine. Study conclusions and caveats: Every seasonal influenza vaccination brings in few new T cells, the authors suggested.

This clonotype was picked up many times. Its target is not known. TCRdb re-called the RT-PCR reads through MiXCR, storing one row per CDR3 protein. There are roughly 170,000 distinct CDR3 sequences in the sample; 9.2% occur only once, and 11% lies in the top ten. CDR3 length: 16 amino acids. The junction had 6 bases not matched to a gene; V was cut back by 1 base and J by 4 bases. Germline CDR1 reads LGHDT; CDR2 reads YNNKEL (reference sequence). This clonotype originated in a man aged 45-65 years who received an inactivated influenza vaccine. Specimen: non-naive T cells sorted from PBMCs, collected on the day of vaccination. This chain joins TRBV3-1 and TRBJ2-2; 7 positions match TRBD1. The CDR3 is CASSQVLGGSTGELFF. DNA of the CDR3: TGTGCCAGCAGCCAAGTTCTAGGGGGCAGCACCGGGGAGCTGTTTTTT. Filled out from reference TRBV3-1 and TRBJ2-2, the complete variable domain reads DTAVSQTPKYLVTQMGNDKSIKCEQNLGHDTMYWYKQDSKKFLKIMFSYNNKELIINETVPNRFSPKSPDKAHLNLHINSLELGDSAVYFCASSQVLGGSTGELFFGEGSRLTVL.